A single sample gave rise to the 19 T cell receptor beta chains below, sequenced in a study of blood T cell repertoires in COVID-19. The table came from immunoSEQ multiplex PCR; TCRdb's copy has only in-frame clones and leaves some out. Of 150,000 to 200,000 clones listed, 80% are singletons. The sample consisted of PBMCs or T cells enriched from blood (not recorded which). The receptors originated from an older woman who had recovered from COVID-19.

The chain combines TRBV29-1 with TRBJ1-2; 10 positions match TRBD1. The CDR3 covers 12 residues. Germline-derived CDR1 and CDR2 are SQVTM and ANQGSEA. Germline trimming cut 5 bases from V and 8 bases from J; bases unmatched to any gene: 5. The CDR3 reads CSVPGQGKGYTF. CDR3 coding DNA: TGCAGCGTTCCGGGACAGGGGAAAGGCTACACCTTC.

This clone came up once. The chain joins TRBV5-1 to TRBJ2-1; 9 bases are a match to TRBD1. From germline, CDR1 is SGHRS and CDR2 YFSETQ. The CDR3 consists of 13 residues. V was clipped by 4 bases and J by 8 bases; unmatched bases: 4. The CDR3 region is CASSLQGADEQFF. The DNA for the CDR3 is TGCGCCAGCAGCCTACAGGGGGCAGATGAGCAGTTCTTC.

The V call is TRBV7-2, the J call TRBJ2-7, with D possibly TRBD2 on 6 matching bases. Germline CDR1 and CDR2: SGHTA and FQGNSA. The CDR3 contains 12 residues. V was trimmed by 2 bases and J by 6 bases, leaving 8 bases between them. The CDR3, as DNA: TGTGCCAGCAGCTTATTGGGGGGCGAGCAGTACTTC. Protein sequence: CASSLLGGEQYF.

The rearrangement links TRBV29-1 to TRBJ1-2; 9 bases align to TRBD1. CDR1 and CDR2 (germline): SQVTM, ANQGSEA. J gave up 6 bases and V 7 bases, and 3 bases lay outside the gene matches. The CDR3 sequence is 11 residues long. The CDR3 here is CSAWTGDGYTF. The CDR3, as DNA: TGCAGCGCCTGGACAGGGGATGGCTACACCTTC. Using reference TRBV29-1 and TRBJ1-2 for the parts outside the CDR3, the full variable domain is SAVISQKPSRDICQRGTSLTIQCQVDSQVTMMFWYRQQPGQSLTLIATANQGSEATYESGFVIDKFPISRPNLTFSTLTVSNMSPEDSSIYLCSAWTGDGYTFGSGTRLTVV.

This chain joins TRBV7-3 and TRBJ1-1; TRBD1 matches at 9 bases. V shed 0 bases, J shed 6 bases, and the junction held 5 bases outside the gene matches. CDR1 is SGHTA, CDR2 FQGTGA, per germline. The CDR3 is made up of 15 amino acids. Here the CDR3 reads CASSLTGQGGAEAFF. CDR3 in DNA: TGTGCCAGCAGCTTAACGGGACAGGGAGGTGCTGAAGCTTTCTTT.

In DNA, the CDR3 is TGTGCCAGCAGTCCGACAGCCTACGAGCAGTACTTC. Translated: CASSPTAYEQYF. The chain joins TRBV12-3 or TRBV12-4 to TRBJ2-7, with D perhaps TRBD1 (5 bases). V lost 5 bases and J lost 2, with 7 bases in between. This CDR3 contains 12 residues.

This chain uses TRBV6-5 with TRBJ1-1; maybe TRBD1 (5 bases). The CDR3 sequence is 14 residues long. V gave up 6 bases and J gave up 0 bases, with 11 bases separating them. CDR1 is MNHEY, CDR2 SVGAGI, per germline. CDR3 loop: CASRVRQLNTEAFF. The DNA of the CDR3 is TGTGCCAGCAGAGTCCGACAGCTGAACACTGAAGCTTTCTTT.

V gene TRBV6-7 combines with J gene TRBJ2-7; 7 bases are a match to TRBD2. TRBV6-7 is an open reading frame whose function is uncertain. The length of the CDR3 is 17 residues. The ends lost 4 bases at V and 3 bases at J; junction bases unmatched: 15. The CDR3: CASSFCSVAGKYYEQYF. The CDR3 bases are TGTGCCAGCAGTTTCTGTTCGGTAGCGGGCAAATACTACGAGCAGTACTTC.

Concerning this clone: The sample has other DNA sequences that encode this CDR3 too. In nucleotides, the CDR3 is TGTGCCACCAGGGACCCCGGGGACACTGAAGCTTTCTTT. Its translation: CATRDPGDTEAFF. This chain uses TRBV24-1 with TRBJ1-1; D is unresolved. The V gene's germline CDR1 is KGHDR and CDR2 SFDVKD. V gave up 7 bases and J gave up 3 bases, with 11 bases separating them. The CDR3 has 13 residues.

This clone was counted once. V usage is TRBV4-2 and J usage is TRBJ2-2, with TRBD1 as a possible D gene (7 bases). The ends were cut back, 1 base at V and 5 bases at J, with 14 bases in the middle. This CDR3 contains 16 residues. Germline values: CDR1 LGHNA, CDR2 YNFKEQ. The CDR3 sequence: CASSQAKTGRTGELFF. CDR3 nucleotides: TGTGCCAGCAGCCAAGCCAAGACAGGGAGGACCGGGGAGCTGTTTTTT.

For the CDR3, the DNA is TGTGCCAGCAGCTTACTAATACGTCCCGGGACTAGCGAGAGGAACACCGGGGAGCTGTTTTTT. Translating it yields CASSLLIRPGTSERNTGELFF. The chain is built from TRBV7-8 and TRBJ2-2, with TRBD2 matching over 10 bases. CDR1 is SGHVS, CDR2 FQNEAQ, per germline. V dropped 2 bases and J dropped 1; count of bases not matched to a gene: 16. There are 21 residues in the CDR3.

This CDR3 reads CASSGDKNTIYF. DNA of the CDR3: TGTGCCAGCAGCGGAGATAAAAACACCATATATTTT. This chain connects TRBV9 to TRBJ1-3; D is unresolved. CDR3 length: 12 residues. From germline, CDR1 is SGDLS and CDR2 YYNGEE. V was pared by 3 bases and J by 6 bases, with 7 bases between.

This clone is a singleton in its sample. This chain uses TRBV4-1 with TRBJ2-1; TRBD2 aligns across 12 bases. The CDR3 is made up of 18 amino acids. Germline V CDR1 and CDR2: MGHRA, YSYEKL. Losses at the gene ends were 4 bases for V and 2 bases for J; bases not matched to a gene: 9. The CDR3 sequence: CASSLRPSGGVTYNEQFF. DNA for the CDR3: TGCGCCAGCAGCCTAAGACCTAGCGGGGGGGTAACCTACAATGAGCAGTTCTTC.

The chain employs TRBV27 and TRBJ1-2; 9 bases are a match to TRBD1. The J segment lost 8 bases and the V segment lost 7 bases, leaving 11 bases of the junction unmatched. The CDR3 spans 14 residues. Germline V lookup: CDR1 MNHEY, CDR2 SMNVEV (reference sequence). The CDR3 sequence: CASTGTGKVGGYTF. In DNA form, the CDR3 reads TGTGCCAGCACCGGGACAGGGAAGGTCGGAGGCTACACCTTC.

This chain uses TRBV6-5 with TRBJ1-1, with 8 bases matching TRBD1. This CDR3 is 13 amino acids long. V shed 6 bases, J shed 4 bases, and the junction held 4 bases outside the gene matches. CDR1 and CDR2 (germline): MNHEY, SVGAGI. The CDR3, as DNA: TGTGCCAGCAGGCGCGACAGGGGCACTGAAGCTTTCTTT. This encodes CASRRDRGTEAFF.

The chain combines TRBV12-3 or TRBV12-4 with TRBJ2-4, with unresolved D. V was clipped by 5 bases and J by 3 bases, with 5 bases between them. The CDR3 runs 12 residues. CDR3 residues: CASSPYKNIQYF. CDR3 DNA: TGTGCCAGCAGTCCCTACAAAAACATTCAGTACTTC.

The J gene is TRBJ1-4, the V gene TRBV18; perhaps TRBD1 as D (6 bases). This CDR3 has 13 residues. Per germline, CDR1 KGHSH and CDR2 LQKENI. The V gene lost 8 bases and the J gene lost 0 bases, with 7 bases spanning the gap. The CDR3 spells CASRTATNEKLFF. The CDR3 nucleotides are TGTGCCAGCCGGACAGCAACTAATGAAAAACTGTTTTTT.

The chain combines TRBV29-1 with TRBJ2-7, with a possible D match to TRBD1 (6 bases). CDR3 size: 13 residues. Germline CDR1 and CDR2: SQVTM and ANQGSEA. Trimming took 5 bases from V and 4 from J, leaving 15 bases between them. The CDR3 region has the DNA TGCAGCGTTTTAGCCAGGGGAAGGTACGAGCAGTACTTC. It translates to CSVLARGRYEQYF.

Turning to this clone: Different DNA sequences within this sample yield the same CDR3. This sequence joins TRBV5-1 and TRBJ1-1, with TRBD1 identical over 9 bases. Unmatched junction bases numbered 2, after V lost 3 bases and J lost 2 bases. Per germline, CDR1 SGHRS and CDR2 YFSETQ. This CDR3 comprises 14 residues. The CDR3 DNA follows: TGCGCCAGCAGCTGGGGACAGGGTAACACTGAAGCTTTCTTT. It codes for CASSWGQGNTEAFF.